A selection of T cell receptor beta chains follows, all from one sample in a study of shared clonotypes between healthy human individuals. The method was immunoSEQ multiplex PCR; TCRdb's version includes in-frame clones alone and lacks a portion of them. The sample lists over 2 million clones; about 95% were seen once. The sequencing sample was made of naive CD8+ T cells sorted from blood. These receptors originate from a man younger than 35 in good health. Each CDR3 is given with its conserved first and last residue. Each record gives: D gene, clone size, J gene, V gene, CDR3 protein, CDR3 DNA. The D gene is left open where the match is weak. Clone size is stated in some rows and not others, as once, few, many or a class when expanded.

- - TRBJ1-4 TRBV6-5 CASSYQGSNEKLFF TGTGCCAGCAGCTATCAGGGTTCTAATGAAAAACTGTTTTTT
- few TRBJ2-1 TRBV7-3 CASSFLATSYNEQFF TGTGCCAGCAGCTTCCTAGCGACCTCCTACAATGAGCAGTTCTTC
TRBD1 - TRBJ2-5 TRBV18 CASSLLDRAETQYF TGTGCCAGCTCACTCCTGGACAGGGCTGAGACCCAGTACTTC
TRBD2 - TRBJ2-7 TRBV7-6 CASSVERGYEQYF TGTGCCAGCAGCGTCGAGCGGGGCTACGAGCAGTACTTC
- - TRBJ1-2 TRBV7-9 CASSFSAVGPTNYGYTF TGTGCCAGCAGCTTTAGCGCGGTGGGGCCTACTAACTATGGCTACACCTTC
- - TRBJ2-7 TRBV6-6 CASSPGGSEQYF TGTGCCAGCAGTCCCGGGGGATCCGAGCAGTACTTC
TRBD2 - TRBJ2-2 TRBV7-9 CASLTSGLDTGELFF TGTGCCAGCCTGACTAGCGGGTTAGACACCGGGGAGCTGTTTTTT
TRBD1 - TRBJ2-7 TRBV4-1 CASSQDDRASYEQYF TGCGCCAGCAGCCAAGATGACAGGGCGTCCTACGAGCAGTACTTC
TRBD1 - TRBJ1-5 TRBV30 CAWSTGQGMEPQHF TGTGCCTGGAGTACAGGACAGGGAATGGAACCCCAGCATTTT
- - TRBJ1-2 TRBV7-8 CASSPTTLAKGYTF TGTGCCAGCAGCCCCACTACTTTGGCCAAGGGCTACACCTTC
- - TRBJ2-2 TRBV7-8 CASSLVPGPGELFF TGTGCCAGCAGCTTAGTCCCAGGCCCCGGGGAGCTGTTTTTT
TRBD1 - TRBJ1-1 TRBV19 CASSIGPQGHPEAFF TGTGCCAGTAGTATAGGGCCACAGGGGCACCCTGAAGCTTTCTTT
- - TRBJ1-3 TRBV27 CASSLTGTGNTIYF TGTGCCAGCAGTTTAACGGGAACCGGAAACACCATATATTTT
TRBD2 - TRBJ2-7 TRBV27 CASSSIAGVGEQYF TGTGCCAGCAGTTCGATAGCGGGAGTGGGAGAGCAGTACTTC
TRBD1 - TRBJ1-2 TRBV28 CASSETGRSDGYTF TGTGCCAGCAGTGAGACAGGGCGTTCCGATGGCTACACCTTC
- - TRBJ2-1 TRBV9 CASSLGSHDNEQFF TGTGCCAGCAGCCTGGGTTCACACGACAATGAGCAGTTCTTC
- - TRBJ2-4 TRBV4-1 CASSQVVSPKNIQYF TGCGCCAGCAGCCAAGTGGTGAGTCCAAAAAACATTCAGTACTTC
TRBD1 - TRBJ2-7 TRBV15 CATSREGAQGAHEQYF TGTGCCACCAGCAGAGAGGGTGCGCAGGGGGCTCACGAGCAGTACTTC
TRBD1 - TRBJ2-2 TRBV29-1 CSVQATGSNAGELFF TGCAGCGTCCAAGCGACAGGGTCCAATGCCGGGGAGCTGTTTTTT
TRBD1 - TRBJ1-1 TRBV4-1 CASSQGTGGLAFF TGCGCCAGCAGCCAAGGGACAGGGGGCTTGGCTTTCTTT
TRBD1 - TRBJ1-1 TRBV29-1 CSARQGNTEAFF TGCAGCGCCAGACAGGGGAACACTGAAGCTTTCTTT
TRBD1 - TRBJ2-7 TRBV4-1 CASSQRDSNYEQYF TGCGCCAGCAGCCAACGGGACAGTAACTACGAGCAGTACTTC
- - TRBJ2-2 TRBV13 CASSLELAGLTGTGELFF TGTGCCAGCAGCTTAGAGCTTGCCGGGCTAACGGGCACCGGGGAGCTGTTTTTT
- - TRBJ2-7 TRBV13 CASSFQMSDYEQYF TGTGCCAGCAGCTTCCAGATGTCGGACTACGAGCAGTACTTC
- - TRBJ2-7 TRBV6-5 CASSWSESYEQYF TGTGCCAGCAGTTGGTCAGAGTCCTACGAGCAGTACTTC
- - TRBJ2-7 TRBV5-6 CASSLDGAGVYEQYF TGTGCCAGCAGCTTGGACGGGGCAGGGGTGTACGAGCAGTACTTC
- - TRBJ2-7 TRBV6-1 CASSEFVGESYEQYF TGTGCCAGCAGTGAATTCGTGGGAGAATCCTACGAGCAGTACTTC
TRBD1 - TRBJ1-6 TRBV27 CASSYGQGSNSPLHF TGTGCCAGCAGTTACGGACAGGGCTCCAATTCACCCCTCCACTTT
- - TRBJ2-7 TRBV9 CASSIGQSYEQYF TGTGCCAGCAGCATCGGACAGTCCTACGAGCAGTACTTC
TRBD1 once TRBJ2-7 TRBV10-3 CAISEGQGYEQYF TGTGCCATCAGTGAGGGACAGGGCTACGAGCAGTACTTC
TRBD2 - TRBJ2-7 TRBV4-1 CASSPSPGEGYEQYF TGCGCCAGCAGCCCGTCCCCGGGGGAGGGCTACGAGCAGTACTTC
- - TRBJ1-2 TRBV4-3 CASSHLGGANGYTF TGCGCCAGCAGCCATTTAGGGGGGGCTAATGGCTACACCTTC
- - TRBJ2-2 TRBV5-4 CASSPRDRTTGELFF TGTGCCAGCAGCCCCCGGGATAGGACGACCGGGGAGCTGTTTTTT
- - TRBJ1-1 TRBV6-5 CASSYSEGETEAFF TGTGCCAGCAGTTACTCGGAAGGGGAGACTGAAGCTTTCTTT
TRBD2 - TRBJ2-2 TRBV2 CASSVVAGGNTGELFF TGTGCCAGCAGTGTCGTAGCGGGAGGGAACACCGGGGAGCTGTTTTTT
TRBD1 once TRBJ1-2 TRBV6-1 CASEGTGDFYGHTF TGTGCCAGCGAGGGGACAGGGGATTTCTATGGCCACACCTTC
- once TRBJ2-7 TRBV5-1 CASSLEDNPYEQYF TGCGCCAGCAGCTTGGAGGACAACCCCTACGAGCAGTACTTC
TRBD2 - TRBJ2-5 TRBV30 CAWSAERGLAGGLETQYF TGTGCCTGGAGTGCCGAACGGGGACTAGCGGGAGGCTTAGAGACCCAGTACTTC
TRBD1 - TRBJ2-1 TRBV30 CAWNYQGAYYNEQFF TGTGCCTGGAACTACCAGGGGGCCTACTACAATGAGCAGTTCTTC
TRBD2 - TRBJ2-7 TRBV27 CASSLQLAPQYSYEQYF TGTGCCAGCAGTTTACAACTAGCGCCTCAATACTCCTACGAGCAGTACTTC